This TCR beta chain is drawn from a study of T cells in Graves' hyperthyroidism and ophthalmopathy. Whole-study results and caveats: Blood also contained most expanded thyroid clonotypes above 0.001. Researchers report that a 13 V-J model separated ophthalmopathy from stable hyperthyroidism.

RNA transcripts gave rise to amplified TCR beta CDR3 regions. Researchers ran a first-round RT-PCR on the TCR CDR3 using the HTBI primer set. TCRdb processed the multiplex PCR reads anew with MiXCR; each CDR3 protein has one entry. The sample shows nearly 750,000 distinct CDR3 sequences, around a third of them seen only once. About this clonotype: Antigen specificity is unknown.

The CDR3 is 16 amino acids. Germline trimming cut 5 bases from V and 3 bases from J; bases unmatched to any gene: 13. From germline, CDR1 is SGHTA and CDR2 FQGNSA. The authors deemed Graves' hyperthyroidism stable absent ophthalmopathy progression within 18 months. The study left out patients who had uncontrolled infection, other autoimmune disease, pregnancy or lactation. The specimen sequenced was blood. This chain joins TRBV7-2 and TRBJ2-7; 7 bases align to TRBD2. The TCR sequence derives from a woman aged 40 to 50 with Graves' hyperthyroidism. In nucleotides, the CDR3 is TGTGCCAGCAGCCGAGAATCGCAAGCGGGATACTACGAGCAGTACTTC. Protein product: CASSRESQAGYYEQYF.